This section outlines one TCR beta chain sequence together with its context. Germline-derived CDR1 and CDR2 are GTSNPN and SVGIG (reference sequence). The V and J ends lost 0 bases and 2 bases respectively, with 14 bases between them. The CDR3 is made up of 16 amino acids. Clones were sequenced by immunoSEQ multiplex PCR, and TCRdb holds only the in-frame ones, with some missing. The sample consists of 2 million or so clones, 85% to 95% of them appearing once. The sample belongs to a study of shared clonotypes between healthy human individuals. About the research overall: Each donor contributed plates that comprised three CD4 naive, three CD4 memory, two CD8 naive and one CD8 memory.

The clonotype was recovered from a man younger than 35 in good health. The chain uses TRBV30 and TRBJ2-1, with D perhaps matching TRBD2 (5 bases). Sequencing input: naive CD4+ T cells sorted from blood. Specified subset: CD45RA+ positively selected. The CDR3 nucleotides read TGTGCCTGGAGTGTCCGCGGAGCGGAAACCTACAATGAGCAGTTCTTC. Amino acid sequence: CAWSVRGAETYNEQFF. Combining the CDR3 with reference TRBV30 and TRBJ2-1 gives the whole variable domain SQTIHQWPATLVQPVGSPLSLECTVEGTSNPNLYWYRQAAGRGLQLLFYSVGIGQISSEVPQNLSASRPQDRQFILSSKKLLLSDSGFYLCAWSVRGAETYNEQFFGPGTRLTVL.